This TCR beta chain comes out of a study of blood T cell repertoires in COVID-19. The wider study: COVID-19 samples from acute and convalescent phases originated in the United States, Italy and Spain. Sources were T cells, B-cell-depleted T cells, or PBMCs; the material itself was cDNA or gDNA.

Germline lookup yields CDR1 LNHDA and CDR2 SQIVND (reference sequence). The junction had 5 bases not matched to a gene; V was cut back by 9 bases and J by 3 bases. CDR3 size: 14 residues. Per the authors' pipeline: Reference gene primers were amplified, and this amplification served to estimate nucleated cell counts. Repertoires were generated with immunoSEQ multiplex PCR, while TCRdb's copy carries only in-frame clones and drops some. Clone size and the V and J calls come from that table; the DNA yielded D and trimming. Found here are around 370,000 clones, roughly 89% of them singletons; the top ten hold roughly 6.8%.

The clonotype was recovered from a young man with active or convalescent COVID-19. The sequencing sample was made of peripheral blood. The chain carries TRBV19 and TRBJ2-1; 10 nucleotides align to TRBD1. The CDR3 sequence is CARLRDRGYNEQFF. In nucleotides, the CDR3 is TGTGCCAGACTGCGGGACAGGGGCTACAATGAGCAGTTCTTC.